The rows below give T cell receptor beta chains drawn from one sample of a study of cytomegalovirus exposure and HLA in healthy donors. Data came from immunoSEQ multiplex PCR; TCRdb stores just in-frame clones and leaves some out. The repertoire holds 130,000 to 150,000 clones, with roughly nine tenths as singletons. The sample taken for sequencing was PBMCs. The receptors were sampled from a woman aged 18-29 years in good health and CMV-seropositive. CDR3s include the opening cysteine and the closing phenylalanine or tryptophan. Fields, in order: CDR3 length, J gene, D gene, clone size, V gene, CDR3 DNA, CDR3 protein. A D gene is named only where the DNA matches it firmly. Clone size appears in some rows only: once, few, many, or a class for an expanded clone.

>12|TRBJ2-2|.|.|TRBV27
TGTGCCAGCAGTCTAAACACCGGGGAGCTGTTTTTT
CASSLNTGELFF
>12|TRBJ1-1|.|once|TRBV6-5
TGTGCCAGCAGTCAACGGGGGGAGCCAGCTTTCTTT
CASSQRGEPAFF
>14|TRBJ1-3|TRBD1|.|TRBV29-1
TGCAGCGCGAGGACAGGGGACCTGGCAAACACCATATATTTT
CSARTGDLANTIYF
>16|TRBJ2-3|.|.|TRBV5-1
TGCGCCAGCAGCTTGGTTGGGCGACAAAGCACAGATACGCAGTATTTT
CASSLVGRQSTDTQYF
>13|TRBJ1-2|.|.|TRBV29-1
TGCAGCGTTGAGCAGGGCGCTTCCTATGGCTACACCTTC
CSVEQGASYGYTF
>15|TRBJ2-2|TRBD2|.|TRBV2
TGTGCCAGCAGTGCTTCCAGCGGGGGCCCCGGGGAGCTGTTTTTT
CASSASSGGPGELFF
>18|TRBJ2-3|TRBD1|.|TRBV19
TGTGCCAGTAGTCCCTACTCTCTACAGGGGGCGTACGCAGATACGCAGTATTTT
CASSPYSLQGAYADTQYF
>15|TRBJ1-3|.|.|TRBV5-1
TGCGCCAGCAGCTTGGACGGAGTCTCTGGAAACACCATATATTTT
CASSLDGVSGNTIYF
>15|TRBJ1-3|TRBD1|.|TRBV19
TGTGCCAGTAGTGGACAGGAGAGCTCTGGAAACACCATATATTTT
CASSGQESSGNTIYF
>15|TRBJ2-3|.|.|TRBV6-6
TGTGCCAGCATCATAGGCGGCGGATACACAGATACGCAGTATTTT
CASIIGGGYTDTQYF
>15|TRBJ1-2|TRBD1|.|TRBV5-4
TGTGCCAGCAGCTCCTTACAGGGGGCTAACTATGGCTACACCTTC
CASSSLQGANYGYTF
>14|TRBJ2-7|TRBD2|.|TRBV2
TGTGCCAGCAGTGGTGGGGGGGGCTCCTACGAGCAGTACTTC
CASSGGGGSYEQYF
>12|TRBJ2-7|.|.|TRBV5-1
TGCGCCAGCAGCTTGGGGCAGAACGAGCAGTACTTC
CASSLGQNEQYF
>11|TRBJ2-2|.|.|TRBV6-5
TGTGCCAGCAGTCGGTCCGGGGAGCTGTTTTTT
CASSRSGELFF
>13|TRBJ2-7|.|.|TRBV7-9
TGTGCCAGCAGCTTAATGGGAGTCTACGAGCAGTACTTC
CASSLMGVYEQYF
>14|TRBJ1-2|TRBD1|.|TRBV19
TGTGCCAGTAGTAGGGGACAGGCCCTCTATGGCTACACCTTC
CASSRGQALYGYTF
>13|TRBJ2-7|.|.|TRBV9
TGTGCCAGCAGCCCTGCCGGGGACTACGAGCAGTACTTC
CASSPAGDYEQYF
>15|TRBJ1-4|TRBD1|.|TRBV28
TGTGCCAGCGGGGACAGGGGGCTTGCTAATGAAAAACTGTTTTTT
CASGDRGLANEKLFF
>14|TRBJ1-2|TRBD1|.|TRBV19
TGTGCCAGTAGTCCGGGACAGGGGAAACATGGCTACACCTTC
CASSPGQGKHGYTF
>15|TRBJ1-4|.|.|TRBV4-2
TGTGCCAGCAGCCCGAGTTCGGCAGGGCAGGAAAAACTGTTTTTT
CASSPSSAGQEKLFF
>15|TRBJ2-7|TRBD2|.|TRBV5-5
TGTGCCAGCAGCCGCCTGGGCGGGGGCTCCTACGAGCAGTACTTC
CASSRLGGGSYEQYF
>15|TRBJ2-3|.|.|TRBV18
TGTGCCAGCTCACCATCAACAGCGGGCACAGATACGCAGTATTTT
CASSPSTAGTDTQYF
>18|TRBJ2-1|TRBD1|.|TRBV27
TGTGCCAGCAGTTTTTCCCCCCCCGGGACAGGGGGCTACAATGAGCAGTTCTTC
CASSFSPPGTGGYNEQFF
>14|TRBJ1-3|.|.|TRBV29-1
TGCAGCGCTAGTGACAGCAACTCTGGAAACACCATATATTTT
CSASDSNSGNTIYF
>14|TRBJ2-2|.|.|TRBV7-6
TGTGCCAGCAGTTCGACAGGCAACACCGGGGAGCTGTTTTTT
CASSSTGNTGELFF
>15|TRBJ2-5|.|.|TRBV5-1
TGCGCCAGCAGCTTGGGTCAGGGAATCAAAGAGACCCAGTACTTC
CASSLGQGIKETQYF
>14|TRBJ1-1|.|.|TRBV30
TGTGCCTGGATTACACCCTTCAGGAACACTGAAGCTTTCTTT
CAWITPFRNTEAFF
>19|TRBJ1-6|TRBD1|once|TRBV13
TGTGCCAGCAGCGGACAAAAGGGACAGGCAGTATCCTATAATTCACCCCTCCACTTT
CASSGQKGQAVSYNSPLHF
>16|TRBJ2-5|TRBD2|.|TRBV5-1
TGCGCCAGCAGAGTGGGACTAGCGGGGGGGCAGGAGACCCAGTACTTC
CASRVGLAGGQETQYF
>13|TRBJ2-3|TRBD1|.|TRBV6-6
TGTGCCAGCAGTGGACAGGGGCCAGATACGCAGTATTTT
CASSGQGPDTQYF
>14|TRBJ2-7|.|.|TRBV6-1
TGTGCCAGCACGGAGGGCCGGGGCTCCTACGAGCAGTACTTC
CASTEGRGSYEQYF
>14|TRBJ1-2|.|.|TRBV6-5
TGTGCCAGCTCGTTAGGGGAAACTTCCTATGGCTACACCTTC
CASSLGETSYGYTF
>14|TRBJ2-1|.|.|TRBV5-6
TGTGCCAGCAGCTTGCAGGGGTCCTACAATGAGCAGTTCTTC
CASSLQGSYNEQFF
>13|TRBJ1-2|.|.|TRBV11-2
TGTGCCAGCAGCCGAGGGACTGGTTATGGCTACACCTTC
CASSRGTGYGYTF
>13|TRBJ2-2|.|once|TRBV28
TGTGCCAGCATGTCAGGAAACACCGGGGAGCTGTTTTTT
CASMSGNTGELFF
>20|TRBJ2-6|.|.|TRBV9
TGTGCCAGCAGCGTAGAGGGGACCACAGGGAAGCTCTCTGGGGCCAACGTCCTGACTTTC
CASSVEGTTGKLSGANVLTF
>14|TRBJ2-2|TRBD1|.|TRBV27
TGTGCCAGCACTAGACAGGGGGGGACCGGGGAGCTGTTTTTT
CASTRQGGTGELFF
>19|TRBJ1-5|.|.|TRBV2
TGTGCCAGCAGTGAAGCATTGATTACAGGGTTACGTAGCAATCAGCCCCAGCATTTT
CASSEALITGLRSNQPQHF
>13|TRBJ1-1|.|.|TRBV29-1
TGCAGCGTTGTGGGGGGGGCGACCACTGAAGCTTTCTTT
CSVVGGATTEAFF
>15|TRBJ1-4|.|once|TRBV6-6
TGTGCCAGCAGTTACCTTACGGCAACTAATGAAAAACTGTTTTTT
CASSYLTATNEKLFF
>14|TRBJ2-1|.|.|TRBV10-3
TGTGCCATCAGTGCGGGACTTTTATACAATGAGCAGTTCTTC
CAISAGLLYNEQFF